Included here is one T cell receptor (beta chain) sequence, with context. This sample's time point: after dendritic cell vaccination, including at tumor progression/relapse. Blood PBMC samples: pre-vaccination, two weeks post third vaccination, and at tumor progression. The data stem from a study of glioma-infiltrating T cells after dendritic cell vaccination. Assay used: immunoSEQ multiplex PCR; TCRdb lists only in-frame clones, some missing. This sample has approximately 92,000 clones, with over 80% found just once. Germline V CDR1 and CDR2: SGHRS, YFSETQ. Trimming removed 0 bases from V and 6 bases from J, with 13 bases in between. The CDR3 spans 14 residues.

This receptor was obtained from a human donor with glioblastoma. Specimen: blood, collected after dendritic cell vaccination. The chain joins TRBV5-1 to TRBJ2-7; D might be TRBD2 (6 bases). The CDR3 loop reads CASSLDGVGGEQYF. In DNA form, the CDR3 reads TGCGCCAGCAGCTTGGACGGGGTGGGAGGCGAGCAGTACTTC.